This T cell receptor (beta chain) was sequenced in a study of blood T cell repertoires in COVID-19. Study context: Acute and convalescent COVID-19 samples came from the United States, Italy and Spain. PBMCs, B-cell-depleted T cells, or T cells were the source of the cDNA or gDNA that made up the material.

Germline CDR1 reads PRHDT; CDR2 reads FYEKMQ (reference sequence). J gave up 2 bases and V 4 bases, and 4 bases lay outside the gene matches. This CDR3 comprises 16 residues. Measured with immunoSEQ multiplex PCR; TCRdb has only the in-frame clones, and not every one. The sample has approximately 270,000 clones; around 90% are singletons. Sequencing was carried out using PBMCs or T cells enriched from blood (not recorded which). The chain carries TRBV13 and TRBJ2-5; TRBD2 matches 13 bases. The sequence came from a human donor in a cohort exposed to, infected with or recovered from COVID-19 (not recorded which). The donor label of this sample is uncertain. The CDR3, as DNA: TGTGCCAGCAGCTCTTGGACTAGCGGGGGACAAGAGACCCAGTACTTC. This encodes CASSSWTSGGQETQYF. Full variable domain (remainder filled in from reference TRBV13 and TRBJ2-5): AAGVIQSPRHLIKEKRETATLKCYPIPRHDTVYWYQQGPGQDPQFLISFYEKMQSDKGSIPDRFSAQQFSDYHSELNMSSLELGDSALYFCASSSWTSGGQETQYFGPGTRLLVL.